The 32 T cell receptor beta chains in this list originate from one sample, sequenced in a study of blood T cell repertoires in COVID-19. The protocol was immunoSEQ multiplex PCR, while the TCRdb copy is restricted to in-frame clones and leaves out a portion. The sample holds about 300,000 clones, around 80% seen once. The sample consisted of peripheral blood. The receptors were sampled from a woman aged 45-59 years with acute or convalescent COVID-19.

Worth noting for this clone: The junction and the germline gene differ at one end; a read error may be behind it. The genes are TRBV5-5 and TRBJ1-6; D gene ambiguous. The germline CDR1 and CDR2 sequences are SGHKS and YYEKEE (reference sequence). This CDR3 contains 15 residues. The chain's CDR3 is CASSLGSSYKSPLHF. The CDR3 DNA reads TGTGCCAGCAGCCTAGGGAGCTCCTATAAATCACCCCTCCACTTT. Combining the CDR3 with reference TRBV5-5 and TRBJ1-6 gives the whole variable domain DAGVTQSPTHLIKTRGQQVTLRCSPISGHKSVSWYQQVLGQGPQFIFQYYEKEERGRGNFPDRFSARQFPNYSSELNVNALLLGDSALYLCASSLGSSYKSPLHFGNGTRLTVT.

This rearrangement joins TRBV27 to TRBJ1-6, with 8 bases identical to TRBD1. Germline V lookup: CDR1 MNHEY, CDR2 SMNVEV (reference sequence). The V segment lost 8 bases and the J segment 6 bases; nucleotides outside the gene matches: 9. The length of the CDR3 is 15 residues. CDR3 DNA sequence: TGTGCCAGCTCATACAGGGGGGCTTTTAATTCACCCCTCCACTTT. Translation: CASSYRGAFNSPLHF.

The genes are TRBV5-8 and TRBJ2-1, with 8 nucleotides matching TRBD1. This CDR3 contains 16 residues. V was clipped by 4 bases and J by 8 bases; unmatched bases: 14. The germline CDR1 and CDR2 sequences are SGHTS and YDEGEE. The chain's CDR3 is CASSRDRRQGAHEQFF. CDR3 DNA: TGTGCCAGCAGCCGGGATCGCCGGCAGGGGGCGCATGAGCAGTTCTTC.

This clone was observed a handful of times. This chain connects TRBV18 to TRBJ2-7; TRBD1 agrees at 12 bases. CDR1 is KGHSH, CDR2 LQKENI, per germline. The CDR3 totals 15 residues. V trimming: 6 bases; J trimming: 7 bases; junction bases outside the gene matches: 10. For the CDR3, the DNA is TGTGCCAGCTCCCCCCAGGGGACAGGGGGCCGAGAGCAGTACTTC. Translated: CASSPQGTGGREQYF.

This chain links TRBV12-3 or TRBV12-4 with TRBJ1-6; TRBD1 is a possible D gene (5 bases). CDR3 length: 13 amino acids. V lost 4 bases and J 8 bases, leaving 9 bases between the germline ends. The CDR3 sequence is CASSSSRDSPLHF. The CDR3 bases are TGTGCCAGCAGTTCCTCCAGGGATTCACCCCTCCACTTT.

V is TRBV7-9 and J is TRBJ2-6; tentatively, D is TRBD1 (6 bases). Per germline, CDR1 SEHNR and CDR2 FQNEAQ (reference sequence). Trimming removed 3 bases from V and 0 bases from J, with 15 bases in between. The CDR3 has 18 amino acids. The CDR3, as DNA: TGTGCCAGCAGCTTGACGACAGGCGCCGCCTCTGGGGCCAACGTCCTGACTTTC. The encoded protein is CASSLTTGAASGANVLTF.

V is TRBV5-1 and J is TRBJ2-3; 11 bases fit TRBD2. The germline V gene encodes CDR1 SGHRS and CDR2 YFSETQ. V lost 2 bases, J lost 4 bases, and 9 bases stayed unmatched. The CDR3 has 17 residues. DNA for the CDR3: TGCGCCAGCAGCTTCGGTAGCGGGGGGGCCAGTCCAGATACGCAGTATTTT. It codes for CASSFGSGGASPDTQYF.

The rearrangement joins TRBV24-1 to TRBJ1-2; a weak D match, TRBD1 (5 bases). There are 13 residues in the CDR3. Deletions cut 5 bases from V and 7 bases from J, with 13 bases between. Looked up from germline, CDR1 is KGHDR and CDR2 is SFDVKD. CDR3 amino acids: CATSADQGAGYTF. The DNA for the CDR3 is TGTGCCACCAGTGCTGATCAGGGTGCTGGCTACACCTTC.

The gene calls are TRBV19 and TRBJ2-7, with 11 bases identical to TRBD2. This CDR3 has 15 amino acids. V was clipped by 1 base and J by 4 bases; unmatched bases: 3. CDR1 is LNHDA, CDR2 SQIVND, per germline (reference sequence). The CDR3 sequence: CASSIGLAGLYEQYV. In nucleotides, the CDR3 is TGTGCCAGTAGTATAGGACTAGCGGGACTTTACGAGCAGTACGTC.

The rearrangement links TRBV4-1 to TRBJ1-6; no clear D gene. Per the germline V gene, CDR1 is MGHRA and CDR2 is YSYEKL. The CDR3 loop spans 13 amino acids. V was shortened by 5 bases and J by 12 bases, with 14 bases between the two germline ends. CDR3 nucleotide sequence: TGCGCCAGCAGCTTACGGAGCGGCGAACCCCTCCACTTT. It codes for CASSLRSGEPLHF.

The chain joins TRBV7-2 to TRBJ2-1; tentatively, D is TRBD2 (5 bases). CDR1 SGHTA and CDR2 FQGNSA come from the germline V gene. Trimming cost V 2 bases and J 1 base, with 12 bases left between them. The CDR3 is made up of 16 amino acids. The CDR3 bases are TGTGCCAGCAGCTTAAAATTGAGGGCGTCCTACAATGAGCAGTTCTTC. Encoded protein: CASSLKLRASYNEQFF.

In this sample, this clone turned up a few times. The chain joins TRBV5-1 to TRBJ1-1; TRBD1 might be the D (6 bases). Between the trimmed V and J ends, which lost 4 bases and 3 bases, there was a span of 13 bases. The CDR3 covers 14 residues. The V gene's germline CDR1 is SGHRS and CDR2 YFSETQ. The CDR3 loop reads CASSPRAGDTEAFF. The CDR3 nucleotides read TGCGCCAGCAGCCCCAGGGCAGGGGACACTGAAGCTTTCTTT.

This rearrangement joins TRBV27 to TRBJ2-7; no reliable D call. The V end was cut by 2 bases, the J end by 2 bases, with 13 bases between. Germline CDR1 reads MNHEY; CDR2 reads SMNVEV (reference sequence). CDR3 length: 15 amino acids. CDR3 bases: TGTGCCAGCAGTTTAAGGTTTGGTGAGGCCTACGAGCAGTACTTC. Translation gives CASSLRFGEAYEQYF.

The chain has TRBV6-5 and TRBJ2-5; possibly TRBD1 for D (7 bases). CDR1 and CDR2 from the germline V gene are MNHEY and SVGAGI. V was cut by 6 bases and J by 2 bases, with 13 bases left in between. The CDR3 consists of 14 residues. The CDR3 loop is CASSLGGQQETQYF. Written as DNA, the CDR3 is TGTGCCAGCAGCCTGGGGGGACAGCAAGAGACCCAGTACTTC.

This chain connects TRBV10-3 to TRBJ2-7; D unresolved. Trimming pared 10 bases from V and 3 bases from J, leaving 25 bases between. Germline V gene lookup returns CDR1 ENHRY and CDR2 SYGVKD. The CDR3 is 16 residues long. The CDR3 protein is CATQRRDPLTFYEQYF. The CDR3 bases are TGTGCCACCCAGAGGAGAGACCCCCTAACATTCTACGAGCAGTACTTC.

The CDR3 protein is CASRYRFPTDTQYF. The DNA of the CDR3 is TGTGCCAGCCGATACAGGTTTCCTACAGATACGCAGTATTTT. This chain links TRBV7-9 with TRBJ2-3; TRBD1 is a possible D gene (5 bases). This CDR3 has 14 residues. CDR1 and CDR2 from the germline V gene are SEHNR and FQNEAQ (reference sequence). V lost 8 bases, J lost 3 bases, and 15 bases lay in between.

This rearrangement joins TRBV15 to TRBJ2-4; 7 positions match TRBD2. The ends lost 3 bases at V and 0 bases at J; junction bases unmatched: 11. The V gene's germline CDR1 is LNHNV and CDR2 YYDKDF (reference sequence). CDR3 length equals 18 residues. CDR3 in amino acids: CATSSSGRGLGAKNIQYF. The CDR3 DNA reads as TGTGCCACCAGCAGTTCGGGGAGGGGTCTGGGAGCCAAAAACATTCAGTACTTC.

The V call is TRBV6-4, the J call TRBJ1-2; 9 bases are shared with TRBD1. The germline gives CDR1 MRHNA, CDR2 SNTAGT. The CDR3 covers 13 residues. The V gene end was trimmed by 3 bases and the J gene end by 8 bases; junction bases not matched to a gene: 4. The DNA for the CDR3 is TGTGCCAGCAGTGAACAGGGGGCGCGGGGCTACACCTTC. It encodes CASSEQGARGYTF.

This chain uses TRBV3-1 (or the pseudogene TRBV3-2) with TRBJ2-7, with D uncertain. Germline V gives CDR1 LGHDT, CDR2 YNNKEL (reference sequence). This CDR3 region has 13 residues. V dropped 3 bases and J dropped 10 bases, with 16 bases sitting between them. The CDR3 DNA reads TGTGCCAGCAGCCATCTAACAGTCAAGGCCCAGTACTTC. As protein: CASSHLTVKAQYF.

The chain links TRBV11-2 to TRBJ1-2; 7 bases are a match to TRBD1. Germline loops: CDR1 SGHAT, CDR2 FQNNGV. The CDR3 spans 16 residues. The J segment lost 2 bases and the V segment lost 1 base, leaving 7 bases of the junction unmatched. The CDR3 DNA reads TGTGCCAGCAGCTTAGGGAGAGGAGGGGGCAACTATGGCTACACCTTC. Its protein product is CASSLGRGGGNYGYTF.

This chain joins TRBV6-5 and TRBJ1-2; 8 nucleotides agree with TRBD1. Germline V gene data show CDR1 as MNHEY and CDR2 as SVGAGI. V shed 6 bases and J 6 bases; nucleotides not matched to a gene: 12. The CDR3 extends over 15 amino acids. DNA of the CDR3: TGTGCCAGCAGCGCCGACAGGGGAAATAATAATGGCTACACCTTC. It is translated as CASSADRGNNNGYTF.

The J gene is TRBJ2-2, the V gene TRBV7-2, with D perhaps matching TRBD1 (5 bases). CDR1 and CDR2 (germline): SGHTA, FQGNSA. The CDR3 length is 15 residues. V lost 10 bases and J lost 0, with 15 bases in between. CDR3 nucleotide sequence: TGTGCCACCTCCCGGACAAGTACGAACACCGGGGAGCTGTTTTTT. Translation: CATSRTSTNTGELFF. The full variable domain, rest sourced from reference TRBV7-2 and TRBJ2-2, is GAGVSQSPSNKVTEKGKDVELRCDPISGHTALYWYRQSLGQGLEFLIYFQGNSAPDKSGLPSDRFSAERTGGSVSTLTIQRTQQEDSAVYLCATSRTSTNTGELFFGEGSRLTVL.

This chain links TRBV10-3 with TRBJ1-2; TRBD1 might be the D (5 bases). The CDR3 consists of 13 residues. Germline V gives CDR1 ENHRY, CDR2 SYGVKD. V lost 10 bases and J lost 8, with 20 bases in between. As DNA, the CDR3 is TGTGCCACTTCGAATACATCCCCAGGGGGCTACACCTTC. Translated, it gives CATSNTSPGGYTF.

The V and J genes are TRBV3-1 (or the pseudogene TRBV3-2) and TRBJ2-7; TRBD2 matches 8 bases. The J segment lost 5 bases and the V segment lost 4 bases, leaving 4 bases of the junction unmatched. The germline V gene has CDR1 LGHDT and CDR2 YNNKEL (reference sequence). CDR3 length equals 13 residues. The CDR3 region is CASSPGGVDEQYV. CDR3 nucleotide sequence: TGTGCCAGCAGCCCCGGGGGGGTCGACGAGCAGTACGTC.

The gene calls are TRBV3-1 (or the pseudogene TRBV3-2) and TRBJ2-5; 7 bases align to TRBD2. Per germline, CDR1 LGHDT and CDR2 YNNKEL (reference sequence). J gave up 4 bases and V 1 base, and 9 bases lay outside the gene matches. There are 16 residues in the CDR3. CDR3: CASSQGTPAGLETQYF. Written as DNA, the CDR3 is TGTGCCAGCAGCCAAGGAACCCCAGCGGGGCTAGAGACCCAGTACTTC.

The chain employs TRBV30 and TRBJ1-4; 8 bases line up with TRBD1. The germline V gene has CDR1 GTSNPN and CDR2 SVGIG (reference sequence). Losses at the gene ends were 4 bases for V and 4 bases for J; bases not matched to a gene: 5. The length of the CDR3 is 14 residues. CDR3 DNA: TGTGCCTGGACCAGGACAGGGTTTAATGAAAAACTGTTTTTT. It is translated as CAWTRTGFNEKLFF.

This clone was seen only once. The chain employs TRBV3-1 (or the pseudogene TRBV3-2) and TRBJ2-7; D possibly corresponds to TRBD2 (5 bases). The length of the CDR3 is 14 residues. The ends were cut back, 1 base at V and 1 base at J, with 8 bases in the middle. Looked up from germline, CDR1 is LGHDT and CDR2 is YNNKEL (reference sequence). CDR3 sequence (DNA): TGTGCCAGCAGCCAAGTGGGCGGGTCCTACGAGCAGTACTTC. This translates into CASSQVGGSYEQYF.

This chain joins TRBV2 and TRBJ1-5; perhaps TRBD1 as D (5 bases). Germline-derived CDR1 and CDR2 are SNHLY and FYNNEI. This CDR3 comprises 14 residues. V was pared by 8 bases and J by 6 bases, with 17 bases between. The CDR3 region has the DNA TGTGCCAGCCGGGGGAGCGTTACTAGTCAGCCCCAGCATTTT. Translated, it gives CASRGSVTSQPQHF.

This sequence joins TRBV2 and TRBJ1-1; 9 bases are shared with TRBD1. The length of the CDR3 is 16 residues. Germline lookup yields CDR1 SNHLY and CDR2 FYNNEI. V shed 3 bases and J 5 bases; nucleotides not matched to a gene: 10. As DNA, the CDR3 is TGTGCCAGCAGTGAGAGCGGACAGGGGCCACTGACTGAAGCTTTCTTT. Translating it yields CASSESGQGPLTEAFF. Looking up the rest from reference TRBV2 and TRBJ1-1 gives the full variable domain: EPEVTQTPSHQVTQMGQEVILRCVPISNHLYFYWYRQILGQKVEFLVSFYNNEISEKSEIFDDQFSVERPDGSNFTLKIRSTKLEDSAMYFCASSESGQGPLTEAFFGQGTRLTVV.

This clone was picked up a small number of times. CDR3 loop: CASSPKGVGWSEAFF. DNA of the CDR3: TGTGCCAGCAGCCCAAAGGGGGTAGGGTGGAGTGAAGCTTTCTTT. The chain recombines TRBV7-2 with TRBJ1-1; the D gene is possibly TRBD1 (6 bases). Germline loops: CDR1 SGHTA, CDR2 FQGNSA. V was clipped by 5 bases and J by 7 bases, with 20 bases between them. This CDR3 has 15 residues. Variable domain in full (rest from reference TRBV7-2 and TRBJ1-1): GAGVSQSPSNKVTEKGKDVELRCDPISGHTALYWYRQSLGQGLEFLIYFQGNSAPDKSGLPSDRFSAERTGGSVSTLTIQRTQQEDSAVYLCASSPKGVGWSEAFFGQGTRLTVV.

This chain links TRBV5-1 with TRBJ2-3; 8 bases align to TRBD2. With 4 bases clipped from V and 0 bases from J, the junction kept 4 bases outside the gene matches. Per germline, CDR1 SGHRS and CDR2 YFSETQ. The CDR3 spans 15 residues. This chain's CDR3 is CASSTSGSSTDTQYF. In DNA, the CDR3 is TGCGCCAGCAGCACTAGCGGATCTAGCACAGATACGCAGTATTTT.

The chain joins TRBV5-4 to TRBJ2-7; 7 bases line up with TRBD2. This CDR3 region has 16 residues. Per germline, CDR1 SGHNT and CDR2 YYREEE (reference sequence). The V gene end was trimmed by 0 bases and the J gene end by 1 base; junction bases not matched to a gene: 7. CDR3 coding DNA: TGTGCCAGCAGCTTGGCACAGCGGGGACCTTCCTACGAGCAGTACTTC. Translating it yields CASSLAQRGPSYEQYF.